This T cell receptor (beta chain) was captured in a study of blood T cell repertoires in COVID-19 (dated by TCRdb to the early 2020s). For the study in its entirety: Collaborator samples came from the United States, Italy and Spain and covered acute and convalescent phases of COVID-19. HLA class I and class II types, where available, came from metadata supplied by the sample provider rather than from assay-based typing. Samples were obtained from the ongoing ImmuneRACE study (first 160 participants) and from about 1,300 subjects provided by 6 global collaborators. Sample metadata almost always included a de-identified subject ID, COVID-19 status, age in years and sex. Subjects who had been exposed to COVID-19, were actively infected with it, or had recovered from it provided the deeply sampled blood TCRbeta repertoires that made up the dataset. The material from the prospective study consisted of cDNA or gDNA derived from T cells, B-cell-depleted T cells, or PBMCs. The repertoires were released in a freely available public database meant as a resource for research on the immune response to SARS-CoV-2.

Including cysteine and phenylalanine, the CDR3 has 13 amino acids. Just CDR3 DNA is preserved here, 39 bases in frame from base 1. V was cut back by 3 bases and J by 1 base, leaving a gap of 6 bases between them. Reading the germline V gene gives CDR1 MDHEN and CDR2 SYDVKM. The collaborating institutions used their own protocols to collect whole blood in K2EDTA tubes. For TCRbeta analysis, collaborators shipped samples as frozen whole blood, isolated PBMCs, or DNA extracted from either of those sample types. This clone was observed a single time. Its antigen target is currently unknown. Base qualities are not provided; no much larger clone lies one nucleotide away. This sample also contains other DNA sequences that code for the same CDR3. The immunoSEQ Assay, a bias-controlled multiplex PCR, was used to amplify TCRbeta CDR3 regions from genomic DNA. Per the authors' processing: The number of nucleated cells in each sample was estimated from the amplification of reference gene primers within the assay. Sequence reads were collapsed and filtered to measure the absolute abundance of every unique TCRbeta CDR3 rearrangement. For each sample, productive Simpson clonality was calculated as the square root of Simpson's diversity index over productive rearrangements. TCRdb's version of the immuneACCESS table is confined to in-frame rearrangements and falls short of the full clone set. An unresolved V gene accounts for under half of the shortfall where checked; the remainder is of unknown origin. That table furnishes V, J and clone size, whereas the DNA furnished D and trimming. The sample table holds approximately 180,000 clones, of which 80% to 90% were seen once. The top ten clones comprise around 2.3% of the sample.

The paper's findings and limits, for the study overall: Clinical and demographic metadata were provided uncurated, with the amount varying by source and participant.

Sequencing was performed on peripheral blood. The TCR originated in a man in his forties or fifties with active or convalescent COVID-19. Rearrangement joined TRBV28 to TRBJ1-1, with the D gene not clear enough to name. The CDR3 is CASSFAGNTEAFF. The DNA is as follows: TGTGCCAGCAGTTTTGCGGGGAACACTGAAGCTTTCTTT.